One sample yielded the 10 T cell receptor beta chains listed below, sequenced in a study of shared clonotypes between healthy human individuals. Assay used: immunoSEQ multiplex PCR; TCRdb lists only in-frame clones, some missing. The repertoire holds some 2,100,000 clones, with approximately 96% as singletons. The sequencing sample was made of naive CD4+ T cells sorted from blood. The subset here: CD45RA+ positively selected. The receptors stem from a man between 18 and 29 years old in good health.

This clone was found once. V is TRBV5-6 and J is TRBJ1-6, with D possibly being TRBD1 (5 bases). This CDR3 contains 16 residues. Trimming shortened V by 4 bases and J by 6 bases, and 17 bases separated the two germline ends. Germline CDR1 SGHDT, CDR2 YYEEEE. The CDR3 nucleotides are TGTGCCAGCAGCCCAGGGTTAAAGGCCGGTAATTCACCCCTCCACTTT. It specifies CASSPGLKAGNSPLHF.

The V call is TRBV29-1, the J call TRBJ2-5; D gene unclear. The V end was cut by 4 bases, the J end by 3 bases, with 18 bases between. The CDR3 totals 15 residues. In germline, CDR1 is SQVTM, CDR2 ANQGSEA. The CDR3 protein is CSVVLWGKQEETQYF. The CDR3 DNA is TGCAGCGTTGTTTTATGGGGAAAGCAAGAAGAGACCCAGTACTTC.

The chain joins TRBV27 to TRBJ2-4; 9 bases are a match to TRBD2. J lost 6 bases, V lost 4 bases, and 4 bases had no gene match. This CDR3 region has 14 residues. The germline CDR1 and CDR2 sequences are MNHEY and SMNVEV (reference sequence). The CDR3 sequence is CASSSSREGNIQYF. The DNA of the CDR3 is TGTGCCAGCAGTTCCTCGCGGGAGGGAAACATTCAGTACTTC.

V gene TRBV11-3 combines with J gene TRBJ2-7, with D perhaps TRBD1 or TRBD2 (6 bases each). Germline values: CDR1 SGHNT, CDR2 YENEEA. V was clipped by 3 bases and J by 2 bases, with 14 bases between them. The CDR3 runs to 15 residues. Here the CDR3 reads CASSLGSRGAYEQYF. As DNA, the CDR3 is TGTGCCAGCAGCTTGGGGTCTAGGGGGGCCTACGAGCAGTACTTC.

The table lists this clone with a count of one. The CDR3 nucleotides read TGCGCCAGCAGCGGACTAGGCCCCACCGGGGAGCTGTTTTTT. This translates into CASSGLGPTGELFF. This chain joins TRBV5-1 and TRBJ2-2; 7 nucleotides match TRBD2. Germline V gene lookup returns CDR1 SGHRS and CDR2 YFSETQ. The CDR3 is 14 residues long. Trimming cost V 4 bases and J 4 bases; bases outside gene matches: 4.

Written as DNA, the CDR3 is TGTGCCAGCAGTCCCGGGACATATGGCGGAGCTTTCTTT. Its protein is CASSPGTYGGAFF. This chain uses TRBV6-5 with TRBJ1-1, with D possibly being TRBD1 (6 bases). The CDR3 sequence is 13 residues long. Germline V CDR1 and CDR2: MNHEY, SVGAGI. With 5 bases removed from V and 10 bases from J, the gap between germline ends came to 17 bases.

The chain uses TRBV7-9 and TRBJ1-4, with D hard to call. Germline V gene sequence: CDR1 SEHNR, CDR2 FQNEAQ (reference sequence). V dropped 5 bases and J dropped 8 bases, with 9 bases sitting between them. CDR3 length: 12 residues. This CDR3 is CASSPTAEKLFF. CDR3 in DNA: TGTGCCAGCAGCCCCACCGCGGAAAAACTGTTTTTT.

About this clone: Other DNA sequences in the sample encode the same CDR3. The chain couples TRBV6-6 to TRBJ1-2; D may be TRBD1 (5 bases). CDR3 length equals 14 residues. Germline V gene data show CDR1 as MNHNY and CDR2 as SVGAGI (reference sequence). V was cut by 0 bases and J by 4 bases, with 9 bases left in between. This CDR3 reads CASSYSGGGYGYTF. In DNA, the CDR3 is TGTGCCAGCAGTTACTCGGGGGGTGGCTATGGCTACACCTTC.

The CDR3: CASSQAGTGEEKLFF. The CDR3 DNA follows: TGCGCCAGCAGCCAAGCCGGGACAGGGGAGGAAAAACTGTTTTTT. The chain links TRBV4-1 to TRBJ1-4; 10 bases line up with TRBD1. CDR1 MGHRA and CDR2 YSYEKL come from the germline V gene. There are 15 residues in the CDR3. J gave up 8 bases and V 1 base, and 4 bases lay outside the gene matches.

V is TRBV2 and J is TRBJ1-5, with D possibly matching TRBD1 (5 bases). Per the germline V gene, CDR1 is SNHLY and CDR2 is FYNNEI. Trimming removed 7 bases at V and 7 bases at J, with 11 bases between. This CDR3 region has 12 residues. The CDR3 region has the DNA TGTGCCAGCACAGGGCCGGGCCAGCCCCAGCATTTT. Encoded protein: CASTGPGQPQHF.